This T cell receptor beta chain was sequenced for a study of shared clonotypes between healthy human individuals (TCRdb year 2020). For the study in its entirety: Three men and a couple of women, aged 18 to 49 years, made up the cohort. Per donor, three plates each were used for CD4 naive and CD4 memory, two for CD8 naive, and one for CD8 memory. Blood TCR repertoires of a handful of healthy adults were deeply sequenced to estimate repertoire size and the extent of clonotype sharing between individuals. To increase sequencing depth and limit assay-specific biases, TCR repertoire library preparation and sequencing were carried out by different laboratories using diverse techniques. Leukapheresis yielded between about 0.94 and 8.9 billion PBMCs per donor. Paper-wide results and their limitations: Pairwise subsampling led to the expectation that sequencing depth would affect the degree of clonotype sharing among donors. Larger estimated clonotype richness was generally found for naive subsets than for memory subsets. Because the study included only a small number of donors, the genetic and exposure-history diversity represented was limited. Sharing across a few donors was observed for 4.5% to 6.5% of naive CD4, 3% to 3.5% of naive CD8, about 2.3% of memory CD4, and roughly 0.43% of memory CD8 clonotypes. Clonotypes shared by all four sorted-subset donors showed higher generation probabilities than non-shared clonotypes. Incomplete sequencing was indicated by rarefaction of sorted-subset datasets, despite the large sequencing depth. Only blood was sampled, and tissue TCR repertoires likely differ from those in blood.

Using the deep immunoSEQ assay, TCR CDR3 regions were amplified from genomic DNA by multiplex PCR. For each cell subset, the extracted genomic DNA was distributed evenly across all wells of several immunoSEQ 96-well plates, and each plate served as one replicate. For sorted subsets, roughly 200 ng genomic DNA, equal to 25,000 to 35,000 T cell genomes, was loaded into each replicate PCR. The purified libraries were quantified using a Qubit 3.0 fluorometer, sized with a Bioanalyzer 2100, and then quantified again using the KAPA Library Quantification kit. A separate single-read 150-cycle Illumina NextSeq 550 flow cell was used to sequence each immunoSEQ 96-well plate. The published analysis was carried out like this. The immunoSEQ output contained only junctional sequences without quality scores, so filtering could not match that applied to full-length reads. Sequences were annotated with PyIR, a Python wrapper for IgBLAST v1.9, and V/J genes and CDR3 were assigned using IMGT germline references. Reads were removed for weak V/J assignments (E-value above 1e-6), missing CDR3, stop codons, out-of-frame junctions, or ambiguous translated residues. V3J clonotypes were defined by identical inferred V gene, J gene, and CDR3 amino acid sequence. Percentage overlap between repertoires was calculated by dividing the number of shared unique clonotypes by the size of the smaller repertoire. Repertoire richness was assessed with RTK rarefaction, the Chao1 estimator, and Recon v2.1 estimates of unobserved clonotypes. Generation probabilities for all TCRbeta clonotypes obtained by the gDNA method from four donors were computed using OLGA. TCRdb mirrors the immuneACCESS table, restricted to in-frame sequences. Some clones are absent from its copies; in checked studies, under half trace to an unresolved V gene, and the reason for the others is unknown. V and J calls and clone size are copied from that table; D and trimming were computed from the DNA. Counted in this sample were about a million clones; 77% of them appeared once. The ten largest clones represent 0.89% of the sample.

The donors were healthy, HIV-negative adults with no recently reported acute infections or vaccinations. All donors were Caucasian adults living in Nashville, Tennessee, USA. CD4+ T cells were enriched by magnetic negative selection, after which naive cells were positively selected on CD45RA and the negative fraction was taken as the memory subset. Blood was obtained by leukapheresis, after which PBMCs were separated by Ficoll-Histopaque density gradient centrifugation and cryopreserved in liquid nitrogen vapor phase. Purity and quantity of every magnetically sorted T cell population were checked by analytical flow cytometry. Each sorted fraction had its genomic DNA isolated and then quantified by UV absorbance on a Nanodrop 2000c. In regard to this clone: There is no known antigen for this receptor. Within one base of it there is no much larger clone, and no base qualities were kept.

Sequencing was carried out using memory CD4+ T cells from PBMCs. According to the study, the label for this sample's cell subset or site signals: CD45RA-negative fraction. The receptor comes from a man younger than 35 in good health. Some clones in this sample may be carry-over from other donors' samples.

In nucleotide form, the sequence is TGTGCCAGCAGGCAGTCCACAGATACGCAGTATTTT. Translated, it gives CASRQSTDTQYF. The V gene is TRBV28 and the J gene is TRBJ2-3; the D gene cannot be resolved reliably. The CDR3 spans 12 residues, from the cysteine through the phenylalanine. Of all the DNA, just the CDR3 is kept, 36 bases in frame from base 1. The V and J ends are trimmed by 6 bases and 2 bases, leaving 6 bases between them. From the germline V gene, CDR1 is MDHEN and CDR2 is SYDVKM.